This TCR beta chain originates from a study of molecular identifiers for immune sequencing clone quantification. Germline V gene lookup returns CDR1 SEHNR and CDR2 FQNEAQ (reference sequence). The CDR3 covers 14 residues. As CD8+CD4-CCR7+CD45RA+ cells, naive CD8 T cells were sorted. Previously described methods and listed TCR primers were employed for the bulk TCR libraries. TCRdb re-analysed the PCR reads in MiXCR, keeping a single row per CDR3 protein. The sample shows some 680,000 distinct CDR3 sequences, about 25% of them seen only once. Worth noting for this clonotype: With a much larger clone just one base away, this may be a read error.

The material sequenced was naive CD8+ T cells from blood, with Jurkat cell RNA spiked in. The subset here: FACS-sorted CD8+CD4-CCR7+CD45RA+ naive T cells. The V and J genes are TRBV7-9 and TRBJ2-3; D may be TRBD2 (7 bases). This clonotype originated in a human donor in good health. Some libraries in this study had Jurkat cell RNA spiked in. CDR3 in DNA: TGTGCGTGGGGGAGCGGGACAATCATAGATACGCAGTATTTT. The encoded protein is CAWGSGTIIDTQYF.